The 16 T cell receptor beta chains below were found in one sample sequenced in a study of beta chain features in type 1 diabetes. Findings and limits, study-wide: Significant though moderate, a shortening of TCRB CDR3s appeared in all four CD4+ subsets of Type 1 diabetes patients.

These receptors lack a known antigen. The study reverse transcribed the entire isolated RNA, so it sequenced expressed TCRB transcripts. Measured with immunoSEQ multiplex PCR; TCRdb has only the in-frame clones, and not every one. This table has around 150,000 clones, approximately 62% appearing once. Sequences were obtained from naive CD4+ T cells from blood. The receptor source for this set is a man younger than 40 with type 1 diabetes.

This clone was counted a single time. The rearrangement joins TRBV7-9 to TRBJ1-2, with 7 positions matching TRBD1. V trimming: 6 bases; J trimming: 3 bases; junction bases outside the gene matches: 4. Germline CDR1 reads SEHNR; CDR2 reads FQNEAQ (reference sequence). The CDR3 has 13 residues. In DNA form, the CDR3 reads TGTGCCAGCAGTTCAACAGGGGACTATGGCTACACCTTC. Translating gives CASSSTGDYGYTF.

This clone has a handful of counts. V and J are TRBV29-1 and TRBJ1-1; D possibly corresponds to TRBD1 (5 bases). The germline V and J ends were trimmed by 7 bases and 1 base, with 16 bases remaining between them. Germline lookup yields CDR1 SQVTM and CDR2 ANQGSEA. This CDR3 region has 14 residues. CDR3 nucleotide sequence: TGCAGCGCGCAGGTCCGGACACCGAACACTGAAGCTTTCTTT. Protein: CSAQVRTPNTEAFF.

The chain employs TRBV9 and TRBJ2-3; D is possibly TRBD1 (5 bases). Looked up from germline, CDR1 is SGDLS and CDR2 is YYNGEE. Trimming pared 1 base from V and 6 bases from J, leaving 12 bases between. The CDR3 spans 14 residues. DNA of the CDR3: TGTGCCAGCAGCGTAACAAGCCAGGGTGATACGCAGTATTTT. It translates to CASSVTSQGDTQYF.

V is TRBV28 and J is TRBJ2-7; D may be TRBD1 (5 bases). The CDR3 totals 15 residues. Germline CDR1 MDHEN, CDR2 SYDVKM. Between the trimmed V and J ends, which lost 1 base and 3 bases, there was a span of 13 bases. DNA of the CDR3: TGTGCCAGCAGTTTATCGGCAGGGAACGTCTACGAGCAGTACTTC. Translated, it gives CASSLSAGNVYEQYF. The full variable domain, with the rest looked up from reference TRBV28 and TRBJ2-7, is DVKVTQSSRYLVKRTGEKVFLECVQDMDHENMFWYRQDPGLGLRLIYFSYDVKMKEKGDIPEGYSVSREKKERFSLILESASTNQTSMYLCASSLSAGNVYEQYFGPGTRLTVT.

With respect to this clone: Mismatch with germline at one junction end may stem from a read error. The chain is built from TRBV7-7 and TRBJ2-1; 8 nucleotides match TRBD1. The CDR3 is 13 amino acids. Germline loops: CDR1 SSHAT, CDR2 FNYEAQ (reference sequence). In DNA form, the CDR3 reads TGTGCTAGCAGCTTAGAGACAGGGGAGGAACAGTTCTTC. As protein: CASSLETGEEQFF.

The CDR3 protein is CAWSRGTTDTQYF. The CDR3 bases are TGTGCCTGGAGTCGGGGGACCACAGATACGCAGTATTTT. This chain connects TRBV30 to TRBJ2-3, with a weak D call TRBD2 (6 bases). The germline gives CDR1 GTSNPN, CDR2 SVGIG (reference sequence). Trimming took 2 bases from V and 2 from J, leaving 8 bases between them. The CDR3 sequence is 13 residues long.

The chain links TRBV5-1 to TRBJ2-3; D uncertain. V dropped 0 bases and J dropped 6 bases, with 5 bases sitting between them. CDR1 is SGHRS and CDR2 is YFSETQ in the germline V gene. The CDR3 runs to 12 residues. The DNA for the CDR3 is TGCGCCAGCAGCTTGGACGGGGATACGCAGTATTTT. This translates into CASSLDGDTQYF.

The J gene is TRBJ1-6, the V gene TRBV15; the D is unclear. Germline-derived CDR1 and CDR2 are LNHNV and YYDKDF (reference sequence). V dropped 3 bases and J dropped 8 bases, with 14 bases sitting between them. The CDR3 has 15 amino acids. The CDR3 DNA is TGTGCCACCAGCAGTGGAGGGTATACGGATTCACCCCTCCACTTT. Amino acid sequence: CATSSGGYTDSPLHF.

V is TRBV18 and J is TRBJ2-5, with a tentative D call TRBD1 (6 bases). The germline V and J ends were trimmed by 3 bases and 3 bases, with 8 bases remaining between them. Germline lookup yields CDR1 KGHSH and CDR2 LQKENI. The CDR3 spans 13 residues. CDR3 residues: CASSPNREETQYF. CDR3 DNA: TGTGCCAGCTCACCGAACAGGGAAGAGACCCAGTACTTC.

J is TRBJ2-1 and V is TRBV5-6; D tentatively fits TRBD1 or TRBD2 (5 bases each). V lost 7 bases to trimming and J lost 0 bases, with 14 bases between them. Germline V gene sequence: CDR1 SGHDT, CDR2 YYEEEE. The CDR3 spans 15 residues. The CDR3: CASGLSGTSYNEQFF. The CDR3, as DNA: TGTGCCAGCGGCCTCTCTGGGACCTCCTACAATGAGCAGTTCTTC.

The chain links TRBV10-3 to TRBJ2-7; no definite D call. V was pared by 2 bases and J by 3 bases, with 8 bases between. CDR1 is ENHRY, CDR2 SYGVKD, per germline. CDR3 length: 13 residues. The CDR3 DNA reads as TGTGCCATCAGTGAGAGGCAGCTCTACGAGCAGTACTTC. It is translated as CAISERQLYEQYF.

This clone was detected only a few times. The chain recombines TRBV11-2 with TRBJ2-3, with a weak D call TRBD2 (6 bases). The CDR3 loop spans 15 amino acids. V lost 5 bases, J lost 0 bases, and 12 bases lay in between. From germline, CDR1 is SGHAT and CDR2 FQNNGV. The CDR3 DNA follows: TGTGCCAGCAGCCCCATCCGGGAGAGCACAGATACGCAGTATTTT. Its protein product is CASSPIRESTDTQYF.

This clone was seen once. This chain links TRBV4-3 with TRBJ2-3; tentatively, D is TRBD1 (6 bases). The germline V gene has CDR1 LGHNA and CDR2 YSLEER. V dropped 5 bases and J dropped 3 bases, with 18 bases sitting between them. The CDR3 length is 16 residues. As DNA, the CDR3 is TGCGCCAGCAGCGATAATGCAGGGGTAGGAACAGATACGCAGTATTTT. Translated, it gives CASSDNAGVGTDTQYF.

This chain uses TRBV5-1 with TRBJ2-3; D is undetermined. CDR1 and CDR2 (germline): SGHRS, YFSETQ. V lost 6 bases, J lost 0 bases, and 11 bases lay in between. The CDR3 sequence is 14 residues long. The CDR3 sequence is CASKATASTDTQYF. CDR3 bases: TGCGCCAGCAAGGCGACGGCTAGCACAGATACGCAGTATTTT.

The rearrangement links TRBV28 to TRBJ1-2; D gene ambiguous. Deletions cut 2 bases from V and 2 bases from J, with 6 bases between. CDR3 length equals 13 residues. Germline V gene data show CDR1 as MDHEN and CDR2 as SYDVKM. The CDR3 loop is CASSLRKNYGYTF. The CDR3 DNA reads TGTGCCAGCAGTTTAAGGAAGAACTATGGCTACACCTTC.

This clone was observed a handful of times. The chain couples TRBV29-1 to TRBJ2-3, with D perhaps matching TRBD1 or TRBD2 (5 bases each). The CDR3 has 14 amino acids. The germline V and J ends were trimmed by 3 bases and 1 base, with 11 bases remaining between them. Looked up from germline, CDR1 is SQVTM and CDR2 is ANQGSEA. This CDR3 reads CSVEEWDGTDTQYF. CDR3 coding DNA: TGCAGCGTTGAGGAGTGGGACGGCACAGATACGCAGTATTTT.